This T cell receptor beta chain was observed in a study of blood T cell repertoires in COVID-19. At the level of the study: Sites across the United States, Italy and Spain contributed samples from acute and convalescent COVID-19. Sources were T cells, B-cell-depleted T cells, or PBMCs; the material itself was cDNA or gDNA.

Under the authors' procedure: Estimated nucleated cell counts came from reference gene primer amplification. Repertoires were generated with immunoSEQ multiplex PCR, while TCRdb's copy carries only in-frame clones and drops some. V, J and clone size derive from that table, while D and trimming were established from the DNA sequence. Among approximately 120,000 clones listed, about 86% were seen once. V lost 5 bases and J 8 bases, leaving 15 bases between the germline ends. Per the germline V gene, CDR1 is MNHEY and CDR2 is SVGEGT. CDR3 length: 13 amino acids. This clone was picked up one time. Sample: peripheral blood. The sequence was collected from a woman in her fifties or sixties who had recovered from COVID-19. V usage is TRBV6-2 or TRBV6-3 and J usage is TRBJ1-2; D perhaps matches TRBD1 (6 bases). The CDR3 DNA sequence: TGTGCCAGCAGTCTCTGGACAGTGGAGGGCTACACCTTC. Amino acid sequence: CASSLWTVEGYTF.